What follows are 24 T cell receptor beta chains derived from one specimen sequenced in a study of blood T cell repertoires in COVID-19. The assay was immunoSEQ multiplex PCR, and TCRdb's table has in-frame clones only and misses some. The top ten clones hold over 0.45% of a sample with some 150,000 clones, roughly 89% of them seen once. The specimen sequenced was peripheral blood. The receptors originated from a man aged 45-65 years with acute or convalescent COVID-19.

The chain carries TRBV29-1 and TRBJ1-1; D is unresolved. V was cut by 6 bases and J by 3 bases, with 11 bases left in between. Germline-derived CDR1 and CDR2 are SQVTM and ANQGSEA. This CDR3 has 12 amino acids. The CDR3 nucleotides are TGCAGCGTCCTCGGGTACTACACTGAAGCTTTCTTT. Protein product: CSVLGYYTEAFF.

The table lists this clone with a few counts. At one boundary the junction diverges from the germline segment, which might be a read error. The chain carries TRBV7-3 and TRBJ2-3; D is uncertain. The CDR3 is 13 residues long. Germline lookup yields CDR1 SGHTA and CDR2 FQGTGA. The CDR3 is CASSSLPTVTQYF. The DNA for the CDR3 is TGTGCCAGCAGCTCTCTCCCCACAGTTACGCAGTATTTT.

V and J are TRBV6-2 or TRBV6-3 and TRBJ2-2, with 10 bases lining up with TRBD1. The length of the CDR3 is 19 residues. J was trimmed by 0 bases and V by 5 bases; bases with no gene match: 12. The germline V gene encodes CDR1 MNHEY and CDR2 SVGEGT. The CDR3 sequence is CASSLLDRGSGANTGELFF. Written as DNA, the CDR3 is TGTGCCAGCAGTCTTCTGGACAGGGGGTCCGGTGCGAACACCGGGGAGCTGTTTTTT.

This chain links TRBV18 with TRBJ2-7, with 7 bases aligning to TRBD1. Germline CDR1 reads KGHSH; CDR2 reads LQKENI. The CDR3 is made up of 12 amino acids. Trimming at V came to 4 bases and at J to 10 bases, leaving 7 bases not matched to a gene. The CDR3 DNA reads TGTGCCAGCTCACAAAACAGGGGCGACCAGTACTTC. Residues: CASSQNRGDQYF.

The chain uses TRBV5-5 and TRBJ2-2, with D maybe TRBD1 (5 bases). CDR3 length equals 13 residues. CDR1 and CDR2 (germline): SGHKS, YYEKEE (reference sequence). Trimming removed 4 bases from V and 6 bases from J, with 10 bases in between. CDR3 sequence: CASSTRVAGELFF. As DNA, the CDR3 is TGTGCCAGCAGCACCAGGGTGGCCGGGGAGCTGTTTTTT. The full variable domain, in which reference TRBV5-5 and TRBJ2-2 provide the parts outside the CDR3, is DAGVTQSPTHLIKTRGQQVTLRCSPISGHKSVSWYQQVLGQGPQFIFQYYEKEERGRGNFPDRFSARQFPNYSSELNVNALLLGDSALYLCASSTRVAGELFFGEGSRLTVL.

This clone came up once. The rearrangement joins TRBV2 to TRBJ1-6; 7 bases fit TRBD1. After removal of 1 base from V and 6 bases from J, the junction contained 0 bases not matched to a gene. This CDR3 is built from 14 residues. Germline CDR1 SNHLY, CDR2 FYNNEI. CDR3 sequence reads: CASSEGDSNSPLHF. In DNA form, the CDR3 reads TGTGCCAGCAGTGAAGGGGACAGTAATTCACCCCTCCACTTT.

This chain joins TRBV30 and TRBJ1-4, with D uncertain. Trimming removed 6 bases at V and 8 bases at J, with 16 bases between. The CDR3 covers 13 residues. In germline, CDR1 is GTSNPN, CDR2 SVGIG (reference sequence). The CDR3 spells CACSRAGGEKLFF. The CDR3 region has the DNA TGTGCCTGCTCCCGGGCGGGCGGGGAAAAACTGTTTTTT.

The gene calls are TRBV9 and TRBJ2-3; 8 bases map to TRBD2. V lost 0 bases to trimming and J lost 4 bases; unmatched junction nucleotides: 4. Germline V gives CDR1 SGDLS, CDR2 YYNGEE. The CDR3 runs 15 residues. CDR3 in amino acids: CASSVAGGRPDTQYF. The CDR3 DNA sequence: TGTGCCAGCAGCGTAGCGGGGGGGCGCCCAGATACGCAGTATTTT.

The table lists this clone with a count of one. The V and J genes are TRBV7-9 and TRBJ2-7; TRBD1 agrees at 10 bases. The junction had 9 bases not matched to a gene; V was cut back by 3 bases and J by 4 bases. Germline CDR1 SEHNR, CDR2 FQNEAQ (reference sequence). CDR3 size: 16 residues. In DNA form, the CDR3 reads TGTGCCAGCAGCTTCCTATCCGGGACAGGGGATTACGAGCAGTACTTC. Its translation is CASSFLSGTGDYEQYF.

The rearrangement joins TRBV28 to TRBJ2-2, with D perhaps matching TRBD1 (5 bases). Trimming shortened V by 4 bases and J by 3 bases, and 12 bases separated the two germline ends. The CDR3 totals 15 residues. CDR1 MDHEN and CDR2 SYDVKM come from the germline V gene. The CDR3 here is CASSSPGMDTGELFF. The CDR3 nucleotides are TGTGCCAGCAGTTCCCCAGGGATGGACACCGGGGAGCTGTTTTTT.

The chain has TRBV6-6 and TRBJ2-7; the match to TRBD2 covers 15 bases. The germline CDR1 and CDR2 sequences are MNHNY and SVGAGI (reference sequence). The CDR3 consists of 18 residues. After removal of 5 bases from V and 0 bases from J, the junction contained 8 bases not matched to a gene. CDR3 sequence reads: CASSLLGLAGGSSYEQYF. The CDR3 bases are TGTGCCAGCAGTCTCCTGGGACTAGCGGGAGGTTCCTCCTACGAGCAGTACTTC.

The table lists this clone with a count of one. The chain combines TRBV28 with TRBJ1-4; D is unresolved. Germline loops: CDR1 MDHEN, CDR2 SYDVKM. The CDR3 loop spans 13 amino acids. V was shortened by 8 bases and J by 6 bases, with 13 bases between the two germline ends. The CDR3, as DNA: TGTGCCAGCCGCCCCCGCGGGTATGAAAAACTGTTTTTT. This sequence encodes CASRPRGYEKLFF.

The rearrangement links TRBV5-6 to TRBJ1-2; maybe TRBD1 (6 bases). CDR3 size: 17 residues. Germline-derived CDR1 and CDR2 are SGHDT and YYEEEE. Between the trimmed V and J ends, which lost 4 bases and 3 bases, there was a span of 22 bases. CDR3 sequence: CASSAGTKPGAHYGYTF. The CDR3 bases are TGTGCCAGCAGCGCCGGGACAAAGCCGGGCGCTCACTATGGCTACACCTTC.

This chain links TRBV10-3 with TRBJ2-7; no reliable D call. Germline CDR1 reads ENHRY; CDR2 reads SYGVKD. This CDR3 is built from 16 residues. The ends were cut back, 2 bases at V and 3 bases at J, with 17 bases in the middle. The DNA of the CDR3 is TGTGCCATCAGTGAGATTGGTCTAGTGGATAACTACGAGCAGTACGTC. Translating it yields CAISEIGLVDNYEQYV.

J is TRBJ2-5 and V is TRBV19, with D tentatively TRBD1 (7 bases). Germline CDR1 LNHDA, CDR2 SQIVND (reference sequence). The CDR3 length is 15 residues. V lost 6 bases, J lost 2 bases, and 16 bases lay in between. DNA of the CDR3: TGTGCCAGTAGGAAGGGGGGACAGTCTCAAGAGACCCAGTACTTC. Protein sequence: CASRKGGQSQETQYF.

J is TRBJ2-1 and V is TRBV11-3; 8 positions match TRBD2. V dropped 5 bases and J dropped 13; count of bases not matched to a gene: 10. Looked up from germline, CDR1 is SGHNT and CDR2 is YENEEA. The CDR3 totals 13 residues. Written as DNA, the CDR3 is TGTGCCAGCAGCCCTAGCGGGCCCCTCCCCCAGTTCTTC. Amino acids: CASSPSGPLPQFF. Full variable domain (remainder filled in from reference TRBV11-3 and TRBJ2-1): EAGVVQSPRYKIIEKKQPVAFWCNPISGHNTLYWYLQNLGQGPELLIRYENEEAVDDSQLPKDRFSAERLKGVDSTLKIQPAELGDSAVYLCASSPSGPLPQFFGPGTRLTVL.

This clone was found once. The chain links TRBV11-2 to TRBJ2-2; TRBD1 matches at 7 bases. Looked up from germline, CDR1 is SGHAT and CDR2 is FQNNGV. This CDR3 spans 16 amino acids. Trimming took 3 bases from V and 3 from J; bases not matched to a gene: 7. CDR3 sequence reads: CASSFSGTVYTGELFF. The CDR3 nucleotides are TGTGCCAGCAGCTTTTCCGGGACAGTTTACACCGGGGAGCTGTTTTTT.

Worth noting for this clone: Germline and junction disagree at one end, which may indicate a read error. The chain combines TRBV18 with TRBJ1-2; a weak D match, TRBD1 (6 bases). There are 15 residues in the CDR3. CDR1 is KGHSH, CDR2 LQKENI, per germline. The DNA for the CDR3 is TGTGCCAGCTCCCCACTGGACAGCCCTAACTATGGCTACACCTTC. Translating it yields CASSPLDSPNYGYTF.

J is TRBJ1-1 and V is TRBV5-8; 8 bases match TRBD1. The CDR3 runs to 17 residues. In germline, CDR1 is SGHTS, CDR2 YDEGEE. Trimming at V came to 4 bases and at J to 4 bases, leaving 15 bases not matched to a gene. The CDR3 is CASSRRTGSFSGTEAFF. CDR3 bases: TGTGCCAGCAGCCGGCGGACAGGGTCCTTTTCGGGCACTGAAGCTTTCTTT.

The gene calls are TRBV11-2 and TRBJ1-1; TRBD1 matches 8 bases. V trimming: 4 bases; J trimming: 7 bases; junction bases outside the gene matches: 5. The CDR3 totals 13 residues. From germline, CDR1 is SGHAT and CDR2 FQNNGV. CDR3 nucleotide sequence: TGTGCCAGCAGCTCAGACAGGGGACATGAAGCTTTCTTT. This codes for CASSSDRGHEAFF.

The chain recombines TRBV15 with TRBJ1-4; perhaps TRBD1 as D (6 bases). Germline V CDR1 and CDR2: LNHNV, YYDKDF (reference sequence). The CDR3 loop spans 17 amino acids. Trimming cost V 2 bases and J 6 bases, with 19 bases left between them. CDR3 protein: CATSRHRPTGFDEKLFF. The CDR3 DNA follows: TGTGCCACCAGCAGACACCGACCTACAGGGTTTGATGAAAAACTGTTTTTT.

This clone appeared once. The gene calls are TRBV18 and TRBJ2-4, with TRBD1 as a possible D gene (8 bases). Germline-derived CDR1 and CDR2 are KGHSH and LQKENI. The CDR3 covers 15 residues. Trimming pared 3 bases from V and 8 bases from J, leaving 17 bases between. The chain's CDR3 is CASSPPKTGGDIQYF. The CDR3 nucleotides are TGTGCCAGCTCACCCCCCAAAACAGGGGGGGACATTCAGTACTTC.

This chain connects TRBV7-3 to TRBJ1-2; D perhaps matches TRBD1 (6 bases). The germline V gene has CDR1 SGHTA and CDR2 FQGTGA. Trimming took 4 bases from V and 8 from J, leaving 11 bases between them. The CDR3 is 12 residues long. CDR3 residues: CASSSQGLGYTF. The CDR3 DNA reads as TGTGCCAGCAGCTCGCAGGGGTTAGGCTACACCTTC.

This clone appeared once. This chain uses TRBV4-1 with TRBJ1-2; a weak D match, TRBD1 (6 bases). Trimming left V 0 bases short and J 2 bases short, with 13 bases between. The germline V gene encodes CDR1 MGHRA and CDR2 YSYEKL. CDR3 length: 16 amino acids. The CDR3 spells CASSQDGGRLNYGYTF. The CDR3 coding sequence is TGCGCCAGCAGCCAAGATGGGGGCAGACTAAACTATGGCTACACCTTC.